The rows below give T cell receptor beta chains drawn from one sample of a study of shared clonotypes between healthy human individuals. Data came from immunoSEQ multiplex PCR; TCRdb stores just in-frame clones and leaves some out. The sample contains more than 900,000 clones, about 80% of which appear only once. Sample: memory CD4+ T cells from PBMCs. Receptors originate from a man aged 18-30 years in good health. Some clones in this sample may be carry-over from other donors' samples. Each CDR3 is given with its conserved first and last residue. The order of the fields is D gene, clone size, J gene, V gene, CDR3 protein, CDR3 DNA. D genes are given only for firm matches. Size values are once, few and many counts, or a class for expanded clones, and some rows have none.

D: .
size: .
J: TRBJ2-5
V: TRBV10-3
CDR3: CAISESPEETQYF
DNA: TGTGCCATCAGTGAGTCTCCGGAAGAGACCCAGTACTTC

D: TRBD2
size: .
J: TRBJ2-3
V: TRBV5-1
CDR3: CASKSGRITDTQYF
DNA: TGCGCCAGCAAAAGCGGGAGGATCACAGATACGCAGTATTTT

D: TRBD1
size: .
J: TRBJ1-5
V: TRBV5-1
CDR3: CASSLEPQGQGSGDQPQHF
DNA: TGCGCCAGCAGCCTAGAGCCCCAGGGACAGGGGAGTGGTGATCAGCCCCAGCATTTT

D: .
size: .
J: TRBJ1-3
V: TRBV11-2
CDR3: CASSLGSPLSGNTIYF
DNA: TGTGCCAGCAGCTTAGGGTCCCCTTTATCTGGAAACACCATATATTTT

D: .
size: .
J: TRBJ1-2
V: TRBV6-1
CDR3: CASSEGGSLYGYTF
DNA: TGTGCCAGCAGTGAAGGGGGGTCCCTGTATGGCTACACCTTC

D: .
size: .
J: TRBJ2-1
V: TRBV9
CDR3: CASSLDPRPSYNEQFF
DNA: TGTGCCAGCAGCCTGGACCCACGCCCCTCCTACAATGAGCAGTTCTTC

D: TRBD1
size: .
J: TRBJ2-6
V: TRBV18
CDR3: CASSYGQGGNVLTF
DNA: TGTGCCAGCTCATATGGACAGGGGGGCAACGTCCTGACTTTC

D: .
size: .
J: TRBJ1-2
V: TRBV30
CDR3: CACRSPGYGYTF
DNA: TGTGCCTGCAGAAGCCCGGGGTATGGCTACACCTTC

D: .
size: .
J: TRBJ1-5
V: TRBV9
CDR3: CASGAGPRSNQPQHF
DNA: TGTGCCAGCGGCGCGGGTCCCAGGAGCAATCAGCCCCAGCATTTT

D: .
size: .
J: TRBJ2-2
V: TRBV5-6
CDR3: CASSLPAGRAGELFF
DNA: TGTGCCAGCAGCTTGCCGGCGGGGCGGGCCGGGGAGCTGTTTTTT

D: .
size: .
J: TRBJ1-1
V: TRBV10-3
CDR3: CAIRLLQTNTEAFF
DNA: TGTGCCATCAGGCTGCTACAGACGAACACTGAAGCTTTCTTT

D: TRBD1
size: few
J: TRBJ2-7
V: TRBV18
CDR3: CASSPGDRLTEQYF
DNA: TGTGCCAGCTCACCAGGGGACAGGCTGACCGAGCAGTACTTC

D: .
size: .
J: TRBJ2-5
V: TRBV4-3
CDR3: CASSQGHQETQYF
DNA: TGCGCCAGCAGCCAAGGGCACCAAGAGACCCAGTACTTC

D: .
size: .
J: TRBJ1-1
V: TRBV5-5
CDR3: CASSWTVPMNTEAFF
DNA: TGTGCCAGCAGCTGGACAGTCCCTATGAACACTGAAGCTTTCTTT

D: .
size: .
J: TRBJ1-1
V: TRBV6-5
CDR3: CASTKVGTTEAFF
DNA: TGTGCCAGCACCAAGGTAGGGACCACTGAAGCTTTCTTT

D: .
size: many
J: TRBJ2-7
V: TRBV21-1
CDR3: CASSPGHIYYEQYF
DNA: TGTGCCAGCAGCCCGGGACATATCTACTACGAGCAGTACTTC

D: TRBD1
size: .
J: TRBJ1-2
V: TRBV4-3
CDR3: CASSRQKTGTGDGYTF
DNA: TGCGCCAGCAGCCGACAAAAAACCGGGACAGGGGATGGCTACACCTTC

D: .
size: .
J: TRBJ1-4
V: TRBV2
CDR3: CASNPQGGEKLFF
DNA: TGTGCCAGCAATCCCCAAGGAGGTGAAAAACTGTTTTTT

D: TRBD2
size: .
J: TRBJ2-7
V: TRBV28
CDR3: CASTRGGRAFYEQYF
DNA: TGTGCCAGCACCCGGGGGGGCAGGGCCTTCTACGAGCAGTACTTC

D: .
size: .
J: TRBJ2-4
V: TRBV4-3
CDR3: CASSQDRASKNIQYF
DNA: TGCGCCAGCAGCCAAGACCGGGCCTCCAAAAACATTCAGTACTTC

D: .
size: .
J: TRBJ2-3
V: TRBV6-6
CDR3: CASSSTGSGTDTQYF
DNA: TGTGCCAGCAGTAGTACAGGGTCCGGCACAGATACGCAGTATTTT

D: TRBD1
size: .
J: TRBJ1-5
V: TRBV2
CDR3: CASGKDRGYGQPQHF
DNA: TGTGCCAGCGGGAAAGACAGGGGGTATGGTCAGCCCCAGCATTTT

D: .
size: .
J: TRBJ2-7
V: TRBV5-1
CDR3: CASSLYVSLGEQYF
DNA: TGCGCCAGCAGCTTGTATGTCAGTTTAGGCGAGCAGTACTTC

D: .
size: .
J: TRBJ1-1
V: TRBV7-2
CDR3: CASSFRVWTEAFF
DNA: TGTGCCAGCAGCTTTCGGGTTTGGACTGAAGCTTTCTTT

D: TRBD2
size: few
J: TRBJ2-7
V: TRBV2
CDR3: CASRWGTSGNYEQYF
DNA: TGTGCCAGCAGGTGGGGGACTAGCGGGAATTACGAGCAGTACTTC

D: .
size: .
J: TRBJ2-7
V: TRBV9
CDR3: CASSAWDRPYEQYF
DNA: TGTGCCAGCAGCGCCTGGGACCGGCCCTACGAGCAGTACTTC

D: TRBD1
size: .
J: TRBJ2-5
V: TRBV6-1
CDR3: CASRDLGQPLTQYF
DNA: TGTGCCAGCAGGGACTTGGGACAGCCGCTGACCCAGTACTTC

D: .
size: .
J: TRBJ2-7
V: TRBV7-8
CDR3: CASSFRGMILGEQYF
DNA: TGTGCCAGCAGCTTTCGGGGAATGATTTTGGGCGAGCAGTACTTC

D: TRBD1
size: .
J: TRBJ1-5
V: TRBV10-2
CDR3: CASSDPGTGDQPQHF
DNA: TGCGCCAGCAGTGACCCCGGGACAGGGGATCAGCCCCAGCATTTT

D: TRBD1
size: .
J: TRBJ1-3
V: TRBV9
CDR3: CASSVLQGTGNTIYF
DNA: TGTGCCAGCAGCGTCTTACAGGGGACTGGAAACACCATATATTTT

D: TRBD1
size: .
J: TRBJ1-4
V: TRBV5-4
CDR3: CASSPEAGGGEKLFF
DNA: TGTGCCAGCAGCCCCGAAGCAGGGGGCGGAGAAAAACTGTTTTTT

D: .
size: .
J: TRBJ1-2
V: TRBV5-1
CDR3: CASSGPNNYGYTF
DNA: TGCGCCAGCAGCGGCCCCAATAACTATGGCTACACCTTC

D: .
size: few
J: TRBJ2-2
V: TRBV5-1
CDR3: CASSLISRATNTGELFF
DNA: TGCGCCAGCAGCTTGATTAGCCGAGCCACGAACACCGGGGAGCTGTTTTTT

D: .
size: .
J: TRBJ2-7
V: TRBV5-1
CDR3: CASSLERGDHEQYF
DNA: TGCGCCAGCAGCTTGGAGAGGGGGGATCACGAGCAGTACTTC

D: TRBD2
size: .
J: TRBJ2-7
V: TRBV5-1
CDR3: CASSREEALRYEQYF
DNA: TGCGCCAGCAGCCGGGAGGAGGCCCTACGCTACGAGCAGTACTTC

D: TRBD2
size: .
J: TRBJ2-5
V: TRBV10-1
CDR3: CASSGGRNHSGINQETQYF
DNA: TGCGCCAGCAGTGGGGGCCGGAATCATAGCGGGATTAACCAAGAGACCCAGTACTTC

D: TRBD2
size: .
J: TRBJ2-1
V: TRBV6-4
CDR3: CASSASGRYNEQFF
DNA: TGTGCCAGCAGTGCTAGCGGGAGGTACAATGAGCAGTTCTTC

D: .
size: .
J: TRBJ2-3
V: TRBV29-1
CDR3: CSGGLAGTDTQYF
DNA: TGCAGCGGTGGGCTAGCAGGCACAGATACGCAGTATTTT

D: .
size: few
J: TRBJ1-5
V: TRBV5-1
CDR3: CASSFQGNQPQHF
DNA: TGCGCCAGCAGCTTCCAGGGCAATCAGCCCCAGCATTTT

D: TRBD1
size: once
J: TRBJ1-2
V: TRBV28
CDR3: CASTLGTGQTYGYTF
DNA: TGTGCCAGCACCCTGGGGACAGGCCAAACCTATGGCTACACCTTC

D: .
size: many
J: TRBJ1-6
V: TRBV30
CDR3: CAWRRRGNSPLHF
DNA: TGTGCCTGGAGGAGAAGAGGGAATTCACCCCTCCACTTT

D: .
size: .
J: TRBJ1-1
V: TRBV11-2
CDR3: CASSFTGQAEAFF
DNA: TGTGCCAGCAGCTTCACGGGACAAGCAGAAGCTTTCTTT

D: TRBD1
size: few
J: TRBJ1-3
V: TRBV19
CDR3: CASMGTGGNTIYF
DNA: TGTGCCAGTATGGGGACAGGAGGAAACACCATATATTTT

D: .
size: .
J: TRBJ1-2
V: TRBV14
CDR3: CASSPFHRVHGYTF
DNA: TGTGCCAGCAGCCCGTTCCACAGGGTACATGGCTACACCTTC

D: .
size: .
J: TRBJ2-1
V: TRBV10-3
CDR3: CAISESGQGLSYNEQFF
DNA: TGTGCCATCAGTGAGTCGGGGCAGGGGCTTTCCTACAATGAGCAGTTCTTC

D: .
size: .
J: TRBJ1-3
V: TRBV5-1
CDR3: CASSPGAQGPISGNTIYF
DNA: TGCGCCAGCAGCCCCGGTGCCCAGGGACCCATCTCTGGAAACACCATATATTTT

D: .
size: .
J: TRBJ1-5
V: TRBV4-2
CDR3: CASSQDQGEANQPQHF
DNA: TGTGCCAGCAGCCAAGATCAGGGAGAGGCCAATCAGCCCCAGCATTTT

D: TRBD2
size: .
J: TRBJ2-1
V: TRBV10-3
CDR3: CAIMALGAGGPVESYNEQFF
DNA: TGTGCCATCATGGCTTTGGGTGCGGGAGGGCCAGTAGAATCCTACAATGAGCAGTTCTTC

D: .
size: .
J: TRBJ2-3
V: TRBV11-2
CDR3: CASSLDLGDTQYF
DNA: TGTGCCAGCAGCTTAGATCTCGGGGATACGCAGTATTTT

D: .
size: .
J: TRBJ1-1
V: TRBV5-1
CDR3: CASSRETVNTEAFF
DNA: TGCGCCAGCAGCAGGGAGACAGTGAACACTGAAGCTTTCTTT

D: TRBD1
size: .
J: TRBJ1-2
V: TRBV28
CDR3: CASSLYRGGPYGYTF
DNA: TGTGCCAGCAGTTTATACAGGGGAGGTCCCTATGGCTACACCTTC

D: TRBD1
size: .
J: TRBJ1-2
V: TRBV20-1
CDR3: CSAKGAGGYTF
DNA: TGCAGTGCTAAGGGGGCCGGTGGCTACACCTTC

D: .
size: .
J: TRBJ1-1
V: TRBV5-4
CDR3: CASSPGGAMNTEAFF
DNA: TGTGCCAGCAGCCCTGGGGGGGCCATGAACACTGAAGCTTTCTTT

D: TRBD1
size: .
J: TRBJ2-2
V: TRBV7-3
CDR3: CASSSQGGGNTGELFF
DNA: TGTGCCAGCAGCTCCCAAGGGGGCGGGAACACCGGGGAGCTGTTTTTT

D: .
size: .
J: TRBJ2-3
V: TRBV5-1
CDR3: CASGEFTSTDTQYF
DNA: TGCGCCAGCGGCGAGTTTACCAGCACAGATACGCAGTATTTT

D: .
size: .
J: TRBJ2-7
V: TRBV5-4
CDR3: CASSSNGAGGGEQYF
DNA: TGTGCCAGCAGCTCGAACGGGGCAGGGGGGGGCGAGCAGTACTTC

D: .
size: .
J: TRBJ1-1
V: TRBV10-2
CDR3: CASSESGRVRAFF
DNA: TGCGCCAGCAGTGAGTCGGGACGAGTGCGAGCTTTCTTT